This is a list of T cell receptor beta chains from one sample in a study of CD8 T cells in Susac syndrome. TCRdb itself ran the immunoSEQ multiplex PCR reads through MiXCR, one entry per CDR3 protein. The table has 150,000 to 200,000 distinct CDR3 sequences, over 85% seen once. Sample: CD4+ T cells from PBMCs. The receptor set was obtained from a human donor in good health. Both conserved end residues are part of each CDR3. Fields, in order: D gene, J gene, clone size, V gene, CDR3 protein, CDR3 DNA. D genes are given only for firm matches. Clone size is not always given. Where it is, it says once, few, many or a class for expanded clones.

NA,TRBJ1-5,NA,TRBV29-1,CSVTSGWGGQPQHF,TGCAGCGTTACATCCGGATGGGGGGGTCAGCCCCAGCATTTT
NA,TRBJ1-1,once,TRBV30,CAWRIGGRDTEAFF,TGTGCCTGGCGTATCGGGGGACGGGACACTGAAGCTTTCTTT
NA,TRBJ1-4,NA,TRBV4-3,CASSQDSLSLGKLFF,TGCGCCAGCAGCCAAGATTCCCTATCTTTGGGGAAACTGTTTTTT
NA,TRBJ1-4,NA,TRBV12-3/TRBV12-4,CASSLSQGRAKLFF,TGTGCCAGCAGTTTAAGTCAGGGGAGAGCAAAACTGTTTTTT
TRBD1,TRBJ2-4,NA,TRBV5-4,CASSTPDRGQNIQYF,TGTGCCAGCAGCACCCCGGACAGGGGCCAAAACATTCAGTACTTC
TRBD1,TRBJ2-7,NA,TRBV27,CASSPRDRVPEQYF,TGTGCCAGCAGTCCCCGGGACAGGGTTCCCGAGCAGTACTTC
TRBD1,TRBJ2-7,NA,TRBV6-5,CASSRQGKDYEQYF,TGTGCCAGCAGTAGACAGGGAAAGGACTACGAGCAGTACTTC
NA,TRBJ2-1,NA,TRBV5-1,CASSVQGWEQFF,TGCGCCAGCAGCGTACAGGGATGGGAGCAGTTCTTC
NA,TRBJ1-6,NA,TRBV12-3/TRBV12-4,CASSRSNSPLHF,TGTGCCAGCAGTAGGAGCAATTCACCCCTCCACTTT
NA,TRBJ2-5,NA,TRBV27,CASSEGGLETQYF,TGTGCCAGCAGTGAAGGGGGGCTGGAGACCCAGTACTTC
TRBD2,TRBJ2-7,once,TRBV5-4,CASSPPGGNRYEQYF,TGTGCCAGCAGCCCACCCGGGGGGAACCGCTACGAGCAGTACTTC
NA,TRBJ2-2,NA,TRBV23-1,CASSQSPLTNTGELFF,TGCGCCAGCAGTCAATCCCCCCTGACCAACACCGGGGAGCTGTTTTTT
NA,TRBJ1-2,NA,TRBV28,CASSSSENYGYTF,TGTGCCAGCAGTTCTTCCGAAAACTATGGCTACACCTTC
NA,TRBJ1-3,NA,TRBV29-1,CSVVAGNTIYF,TGCAGCGTTGTGGCTGGAAACACCATATATTTT
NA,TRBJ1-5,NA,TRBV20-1,CSARRGGRNQPQHF,TGCAGTGCTAGACGTGGGGGTCGGAATCAGCCCCAGCATTTT
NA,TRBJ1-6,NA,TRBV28,CATTVGNSPLHF,TGTGCCACCACCGTTGGGAATTCACCCCTCCACTTT
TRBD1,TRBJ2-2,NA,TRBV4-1,CASSKQGAGELFF,TGCGCCAGCAGCAAACAGGGGGCCGGGGAGCTGTTTTTT
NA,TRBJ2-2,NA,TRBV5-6,CASSLVSGELFF,TGTGCCAGCAGCTTGGTCTCCGGGGAGCTGTTTTTT
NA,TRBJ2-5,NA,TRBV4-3,CASSQEILRSGLPFTQYF,TGCGCCAGCAGCCAAGAGATCTTACGGTCGGGACTTCCATTTACCCAGTACTTC
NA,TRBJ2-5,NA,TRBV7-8,CASSLTRGETQYF,TGTGCCAGCAGCTTGACTAGGGGAGAGACCCAGTACTTC